Included here is one TCR beta chain sequence, with context. Measured with immunoSEQ multiplex PCR; TCRdb has only the in-frame clones, and not every one. Of under 300,000 clones listed, almost 85% were seen once; the top ten hold 15%. This entry is derived from a study of blood T cell repertoires in COVID-19. The V end was cut by 3 bases, the J end by 7 bases, with 13 bases between. The CDR3 is made up of 14 amino acids. Germline V gene lookup returns CDR1 LNHDA and CDR2 SQIVND (reference sequence). Sample: PBMCs or T cells enriched from blood (not recorded which). The chain uses TRBV19 and TRBJ1-5; D unresolved. The sequence was obtained from a man aged 35 to 55 who had recovered from COVID-19. This chain's CDR3 is CASSMESIRQPQHF. Here the CDR3 DNA reads TGTGCCAGTAGTATGGAGTCCATTAGGCAGCCCCAGCATTTT.